Listed here are 25 T cell receptor beta chains from one sample, sequenced in a study of T cells after yellow fever vaccination. TCRdb analysed the 5' RACE reads with MiXCR anew, one entry per CDR3 protein. The table lists roughly 300,000 distinct CDR3 sequences, approximately 7% of them singletons. The source was PBMCs, collected around 45 days after the first yellow fever vaccination. The receptor set was obtained from a man younger than 30 who received the YFV17D yellow fever vaccine.

This clonotype showed up just a few times. V usage is TRBV4-2 and J usage is TRBJ2-1; D is undetermined. Trimming took off 1 base at V and 9 bases at J, with 4 bases between the two ends. This CDR3 contains 11 residues. Germline V CDR1 and CDR2: LGHNA, YNFKEQ. The chain's CDR3 is CASSQGSEQFF. CDR3 in DNA: TGTGCCAGCAGCCAAGGAAGTGAGCAGTTCTTC.

A few counts support this clonotype. The chain combines TRBV7-2 with TRBJ2-3, with D uncertain. V was trimmed by 4 bases and J by 7 bases, leaving 3 bases between them. CDR1 SGHTA and CDR2 FQGNSA come from the germline V gene. The CDR3 runs to 10 residues. CDR3 residues: CASSSHTQYF. DNA for the CDR3: TGTGCCAGCAGCTCTCATACGCAGTATTTT. The whole variable domain, filled in from reference TRBV7-2 and TRBJ2-3, reads GAGVSQSPSNKVTEKGKDVELRCDPISGHTALYWYRQSLGQGLEFLIYFQGNSAPDKSGLPSDRFSAERTGGSVSTLTIQRTQQEDSAVYLCASSSHTQYFGPGTRLTVL.

This clonotype was picked up many times. This chain connects TRBV10-3 to TRBJ2-2, with D perhaps matching TRBD2 (6 bases). This CDR3 comprises 16 residues. Looked up from germline, CDR1 is ENHRY and CDR2 is SYGVKD. V was cut by 10 bases and J by 2 bases, with 20 bases left in between. The CDR3 is CATTKPGLLNTGELFF. CDR3 coding DNA: TGTGCCACAACAAAGCCGGGACTCCTCAACACCGGGGAGCTGTTTTTT.

The genes are TRBV7-9 and TRBJ2-7; D gene ambiguous. The CDR3 covers 13 residues. Trimming stripped 11 bases from V and 2 bases from J, with 16 bases between. CDR1 SEHNR and CDR2 FQNEAQ come from the germline V gene (reference sequence). The CDR3 loop reads CASEEIHPYEQYF. CDR3 coding DNA: TGTGCCTCAGAGGAGATACATCCCTACGAGCAGTACTTC.

This clonotype was seen repeatedly, ten times or more. V gene TRBV11-2 combines with J gene TRBJ2-5, with D possibly being TRBD2 (6 bases). V lost 1 base and J lost 5, with 11 bases in between. The CDR3 is 14 residues long. CDR1 and CDR2 from the germline V gene are SGHAT and FQNNGV. The CDR3 sequence is CASSLAGGAETQYF. CDR3 in DNA: TGTGCCAGCAGCTTAGCGGGCGGGGCCGAGACCCAGTACTTC.

This clonotype was seen repeatedly, ten times or more. The CDR3 DNA follows: TGTGCCAGCAGTGACAACCGGGAACTCGAGCAGTACGTC. Residues: CASSDNRELEQYV. This rearrangement joins TRBV6-6 to TRBJ2-7, with D perhaps TRBD2 (5 bases). Germline CDR1 MNHNY, CDR2 SVGAGI (reference sequence). The CDR3 sequence is 13 residues long. The V and J ends lost 5 bases and 6 bases respectively, with 14 bases between them.

This chain uses TRBV11-1 with TRBJ2-4; 8 bases align to TRBD2. V dropped 4 bases and J dropped 0; count of bases not matched to a gene: 11. Looked up from germline, CDR1 is SGHAT and CDR2 is FQDESV (reference sequence). This CDR3 contains 18 residues. The CDR3 nucleotides are TGTGCCAGCAGCTCCCGAGGGTTAGCGGGGCTAGCCAAAAACATTCAGTACTTC. This sequence encodes CASSSRGLAGLAKNIQYF.

This clonotype was counted ten times or more. V usage is TRBV6-1 and J usage is TRBJ2-7, with 8 bases fitting TRBD1. This CDR3 comprises 14 residues. Germline loops: CDR1 MNHNS, CDR2 SASEGT. V was pared by 8 bases and J by 2 bases, with 8 bases of the junction left unmatched. The CDR3 DNA reads TGTGCCAGCGTAACCCAGGGGGCTCCCTACGAGCAGTACTTC. Translated, it gives CASVTQGAPYEQYF.

This clonotype showed up many times. The CDR3 is CASRPTGARNEQFF. In nucleotides, the CDR3 is TGTGCCAGCAGGCCTACAGGGGCACGGAATGAGCAGTTCTTC. The genes are TRBV12-3 or TRBV12-4 and TRBJ2-1; 7 bases line up with TRBD1. The CDR3 loop spans 14 amino acids. V gave up 6 bases and J gave up 7 bases; unmatched junction bases: 9.

This clonotype was counted ten times or more. This chain uses TRBV19 with TRBJ1-1; possible D gene TRBD1, 5 bases. This CDR3 spans 13 amino acids. Germline V gene data show CDR1 as LNHDA and CDR2 as SQIVND (reference sequence). Trimming pared 7 bases from V and 0 bases from J, leaving 9 bases between. In DNA form, the CDR3 reads TGTGCCAGTACTCCGGACATGAACACTGAAGCTTTCTTT. Encoded protein: CASTPDMNTEAFF. Full variable domain (outside the CDR3, taken from reference TRBV19 and TRBJ1-1): DGGITQSPKYLFRKEGQNVTLSCEQNLNHDAMYWYRQDPGQGLRLIYYSQIVNDFQKGDIAEGYSVSREKKESFPLTVTSAQKNPTAFYLCASTPDMNTEAFFGQGTRLTVV.

The V gene is TRBV2, the J gene TRBJ1-1; perhaps TRBD1 as D (5 bases). The CDR3 sequence is 13 residues long. Germline CDR1 and CDR2: SNHLY and FYNNEI. The CDR3 protein is CTCCLEGVEEAFF. The CDR3 DNA reads TGTACCTGCTGTTTAGAAGGGGTGGAGGAAGCTTTCTTT.

The table lists this clonotype with a few counts. The genes are TRBV20-1 and TRBJ2-5; 8 positions agree with TRBD1. Germline CDR1 is DFQATT and CDR2 is SNEGSKA (reference sequence). With 6 bases clipped from V and 1 base from J, the junction kept 7 bases outside the gene matches. CDR3 length: 14 residues. The CDR3 loop reads CSATDRVRQETQYF. The CDR3, as DNA: TGCAGTGCGACGGACAGGGTGCGCCAAGAGACCCAGTACTTC.

CDR3 sequence reads: CASSLRDGSGGKTQYF. CDR3 coding DNA: TGTGCCAGCAGCTTAAGGGATGGATCAGGGGGAAAGACCCAGTACTTC. This chain links TRBV7-6 with TRBJ2-5; TRBD1 matches 7 bases. CDR1 is SGHVS and CDR2 is FNYEAQ in the germline V gene. The CDR3 runs to 16 residues. J was trimmed by 6 bases and V by 2 bases; bases with no gene match: 12.

This clonotype has at least ten counts. The V and J genes are TRBV10-3 and TRBJ2-7; TRBD1 aligns across 7 bases. The CDR3 loop spans 15 amino acids. Germline assignment: CDR1 ENHRY and CDR2 SYGVKD. V was pared by 10 bases and J by 3 bases, with 15 bases of the junction left unmatched. The CDR3 DNA is TGTGCCACGAAGGGGGCCACCGTCTTTAGCTACGAGCAGTACTTC. Residues: CATKGATVFSYEQYF.

This clonotype was seen many times. The chain has TRBV12-3 or TRBV12-4 and TRBJ2-7; possibly TRBD1 or TRBD2 for D (5 bases each). V was trimmed by 8 bases and J by 5 bases, leaving 16 bases between them. The CDR3 runs to 13 residues. In DNA, the CDR3 is TGTGCCAGCGAACAAACTGGGGGTCACGAGCAGTACTTC. Translated: CASEQTGGHEQYF.

This clonotype was seen only a few times. This sequence joins TRBV7-2 and TRBJ2-1, with D perhaps matching TRBD2 (6 bases). The length of the CDR3 is 15 residues. Looked up from germline, CDR1 is SGHTA and CDR2 is FQGNSA. Deletions cut 5 bases from V and 0 bases from J, with 11 bases between. CDR3 sequence (DNA): TGTGCCAGCAGCCCGACTAGGAACTCCTACAATGAGCAGTTCTTC. It encodes CASSPTRNSYNEQFF.

This clonotype was counted at least ten times. The chain links TRBV6-5 to TRBJ2-5, with D maybe TRBD1 (5 bases). The V gene's germline CDR1 is MNHEY and CDR2 SVGAGI. This CDR3 has 13 residues. V gave up 2 bases and J gave up 7 bases, with 11 bases separating them. As DNA, the CDR3 is TGTGCCAGCAGTTACAGGGGCCCGGGGACCCAGTACTTC. Protein product: CASSYRGPGTQYF.

This clonotype was counted ten times or more. The chain carries TRBV6-5 and TRBJ2-5, with 8 bases that match TRBD2. CDR1 MNHEY and CDR2 SVGAGI come from the germline V gene. With V trimmed by 0 bases and J by 4 bases, 10 bases remained unmatched. This CDR3 has 17 amino acids. This chain's CDR3 is CASSYSGGGRRPETQYF. The DNA of the CDR3 is TGTGCCAGCAGTTACTCCGGGGGGGGGCGACGGCCAGAGACCCAGTACTTC.

The CDR3 DNA reads as TGTGCCAGCAGCCCACCCCAGGTTCCCGGGGCCAACGTCCTGACTTTC. Translating it yields CASSPPQVPGANVLTF. The V call is TRBV7-2, the J call TRBJ2-6, with D uncertain. Germline CDR1 reads SGHTA; CDR2 reads FQGNSA. V was shortened by 5 bases and J by 4 bases, with 15 bases between the two germline ends. The CDR3 is 16 residues long.

This clonotype came up many times. The rearrangement joins TRBV20-1 to TRBJ1-2; D gene ambiguous. The CDR3 totals 14 residues. V was shortened by 5 bases and J by 1 base, with 14 bases between the two germline ends. Germline assignment: CDR1 DFQATT and CDR2 SNEGSKA (reference sequence). The CDR3 region has the DNA TGCAGTGCTTCAATAAGCCACCTTAACTATGGCTACACCTTC. Residues: CSASISHLNYGYTF.

This chain links TRBV7-2 with TRBJ1-5; tentatively, D is TRBD1 (5 bases). From germline, CDR1 is SGHTA and CDR2 FQGNSA. Between the trimmed V and J ends, which lost 0 bases and 3 bases, there was a span of 12 bases. The CDR3 length is 16 residues. As DNA, the CDR3 is TGTGCCAGCAGCTTAGCTCAGACAGCAGACAATCAGCCCCAGCATTTT. Amino acids: CASSLAQTADNQPQHF.

The J gene is TRBJ2-7, the V gene TRBV5-1, with 7 bases lining up with TRBD1. The CDR3 extends over 16 amino acids. Germline values: CDR1 SGHRS, CDR2 YFSETQ. V shed 1 base, J shed 2 bases, and the junction held 9 bases outside the gene matches. The CDR3 nucleotides are TGCGCCAGCAGCTTGTCCGCAGGCCAGGGGGCCTACGAGCAGTACTTC. The encoded protein is CASSLSAGQGAYEQYF.

This clonotype was found a few times. J is TRBJ2-3 and V is TRBV7-3; TRBD2 aligns across 7 bases. CDR1 and CDR2 from the germline V gene are SGHTA and FQGTGA. The V segment lost 4 bases and the J segment 2 bases; nucleotides outside the gene matches: 6. The CDR3 is 15 residues long. This CDR3 is CASSWGGANTDTQYF. For the CDR3, the DNA is TGTGCCAGCAGCTGGGGAGGGGCTAACACAGATACGCAGTATTTT.

The J gene is TRBJ2-1, the V gene TRBV4-1; tentatively, D is TRBD2 (6 bases). CDR1 and CDR2 (germline): MGHRA, YSYEKL. The CDR3 is 13 amino acids. Trimming cost V 2 bases and J 8 bases, with 10 bases left between them. CDR3 residues: CASSQRRDDEQFF. The CDR3 bases are TGCGCCAGCAGCCAAAGGCGGGATGATGAGCAGTTCTTC.

This clonotype appeared a few times. This chain joins TRBV27 and TRBJ2-7, with D possibly TRBD1 on 5 matching bases. Germline V gene lookup returns CDR1 MNHEY and CDR2 SMNVEV (reference sequence). The ends were cut back, 6 bases at V and 0 bases at J, with 9 bases in the middle. This CDR3 has 13 amino acids. The CDR3 spells CASSETVSYEQYF. CDR3 in DNA: TGTGCCAGCAGCGAGACAGTCTCCTACGAGCAGTACTTC.